This record concerns one T cell receptor beta chain sequence. The antigen is not known. V was pared by 2 bases and J by 6 bases, with 29 bases between. The CDR3 has 19 amino acids. CDR1 is LGHNA, CDR2 YNFKEQ, per germline. The source of the sample is a study of Ad26.COV2.S vaccination and SARS-CoV-2 variants. Noted treatment: some 20 received Ad26.COV2.S at low or high dose, single or two shots; about five received placebo; per-sample allocation not given. Sampling was done on day 63 after the first vaccine or placebo injection. Sequencing was performed with immunoSEQ multiplex PCR; in TCRdb, only in-frame clones are kept and a portion is missing. Of more than 300,000 clones detected, around four fifths appear once; the ten largest clones hold 2% to 2.5%. Whole-study results and caveats: Substantial breadth was reported for post-vaccination spike-specific CD8+ and CD4+ T cells. Analytic work on TCR breadth and depth might have understated the full extent of total T cell responses.

This sequence was found in a person aged 18-65 years who received the Ad26.COV2.S COVID-19 vaccine or a placebo. Sequenced material: peripheral blood, taken in a trial of Ad26.COV2.S vaccine versus placebo. The rearrangement joins TRBV4-2 to TRBJ2-7; D is uncertain. Here the CDR3 reads CASSQPNPSGYTSLGEQYF. DNA for the CDR3: TGTGCCAGCAGCCAACCTAACCCCTCCGGCTATACCTCATTGGGCGAGCAGTACTTC.